Described below is a single TCR beta chain sequence and its context. The antigen remains undetermined. This entry is derived from a study of T-cell memory formation after mild COVID-19. Study-level results: Chiefly within CM and EM were the contracting CD4+ clones; CD8+ ones were within EMRA.

5'RACE with constant-segment primers yielded barcoded, UMI-tagged TCR alpha and TCR beta cDNA libraries. From the 5' RACE reads, TCRdb called clonotypes with MiXCR, one entry per CDR3 protein. The table includes approximately 430,000 distinct CDR3 sequences, 23% detected once. CDR3 length equals 15 residues. Per the germline V gene, CDR1 is SGHTA and CDR2 is FQGTGA. V was clipped by 2 bases and J by 4 bases; unmatched bases: 3. This sequence originates from an adult woman who had mild COVID-19 (a few samples of this study predate the infection). Cell type and time point are not known. The gene calls are TRBV7-3 and TRBJ2-1, with 9 bases that match TRBD2. The source material was PBMCs or a T cell subset sorted from them (not recorded which). The CDR3, as DNA: TGTGCCAGCAGCTTATATAGCGGGAGTTACAATGAGCAGTTCTTC. It yields the protein CASSLYSGSYNEQFF.